This is a list of T cell receptor beta chains from one sample in a study of molecular identifiers for immune sequencing clone quantification. TCRdb passed the PCR reads through MiXCR, listing each CDR3 protein once. Among under 600,000 distinct CDR3 sequences listed, 20% to 25% were seen once. The source material was naive CD8+ T cells from blood, with Jurkat cell RNA spiked in. These receptor sequences come from a human donor in good health. Some libraries in this study had Jurkat cell RNA spiked in. The CDR3 runs from the conserved cysteine through the conserved F or W. Each record gives: D gene, clone size, J gene, V gene, CDR3 DNA, CDR3 protein. The D gene is left open where the match is weak. The size of a clone is reported for some rows only, either as once, few or many, or as a class for expanded clones.

TRBD2,.,TRBJ2-1,TRBV7-9,TGTGCCAGCAGCTTGGGGACTAGCGGGAGGGCCCTCACAGTTCACAATGAGCAGTTCTTC,CASSLGTSGRALTVHNEQFF
.,many,TRBJ2-7,TRBV28,TGTGCCAGCAGTTTTCGGGGTTCCTACGAGCAGTACTTC,CASSFRGSYEQYF
TRBD2,few,TRBJ2-7,TRBV5-6,TGTGCCAGCAGCTTGCCTAGCGGGAACGAGCAGTACTTC,CASSLPSGNEQYF
TRBD2,.,TRBJ2-1,TRBV27,TGTGCCAGCGGACCGGGACTAGCGGGGGCAATGCTCTTCTTC,CASGPGLAGAMLFF
TRBD2,few,TRBJ2-7,TRBV6-6,TGTGCCAGCAGATTCTTCGGGGGGGGAACTAACGAGCAGTACTTC,CASRFFGGGTNEQYF
.,once,TRBJ1-4,TRBV2,TGTGCCAGCAGTGATAGGCCGGGGGCAACTAATGAAAAACTGTTTTTT,CASSDRPGATNEKLFF
.,few,TRBJ1-3,TRBV20-1,TGCAGTGCTAGAGATGAGGGGACACCCGATCCGAGCTCTGGAAACACCATATATTTT,CSARDEGTPDPSSGNTIYF
.,few,TRBJ2-7,TRBV27,TGTGCCAGCAGTCCAACCGGCCTTCTGGCCCACGAGCAGTACTTC,CASSPTGLLAHEQYF
.,few,TRBJ2-5,TRBV28,TGTGCCAGCACTCTAGAGGGGGAAGAGACCCAGTACTTC,CASTLEGEETQYF
.,many,TRBJ1-4,TRBV12-3/TRBV12-4,TGTGCCAGCAGTTACAGGGAATCGGAAAAACTGTTTTTT,CASSYRESEKLFF
.,.,TRBJ2-7,TRBV9,TGTGCCAGCGGGGAGGTCGGGGACATCTCCTACGAGCAGTACTTC,CASGEVGDISYEQYF
.,many,TRBJ2-5,TRBV6-2/TRBV6-3,TGTGCCAGCAGTCCACGACCGTACCTAGAAGAGACCCAGTACTTC,CASSPRPYLEETQYF
.,few,TRBJ2-7,TRBV19,TGTGCCAGTAGTCCTGGGCCCGAGGGCTACGAGCAGTACTTC,CASSPGPEGYEQYF
.,few,TRBJ2-1,TRBV6-1,TGTGCCAGCAGCCCGGCCGAAGGAGCACCCTACAATGAGCAGTTCTTC,CASSPAEGAPYNEQFF
TRBD2,many,TRBJ2-1,TRBV7-9,TGTGCCAGCAGCTTTGAGGGAGGGCCCGTGAATGAGCAGTTCTTC,CASSFEGGPVNEQFF
.,many,TRBJ2-4,TRBV11-2,TGTGCCAGCAGCTTCTTGAGTGGGGCAGGAAACATTCAGTACTTC,CASSFLSGAGNIQYF
.,many,TRBJ2-3,TRBV7-2,TGTGCCAGCAGCCATTTGACTAGGGGAGATACGCAGTATTTT,CASSHLTRGDTQYF
TRBD1,few,TRBJ1-3,TRBV4-3,TGCGCCAGCAGCCAATACAGGGGGAAAGGAAACACCATATATTTT,CASSQYRGKGNTIYF
.,many,TRBJ2-7,TRBV12-3/TRBV12-4,TGTGCCAGCAGTTTAGCCGGGACCCTCCCCGCGGACGAGCAGTACTTC,CASSLAGTLPADEQYF